A selection of T cell receptor beta chains follows, all from one sample in a study of blood T cell repertoires in COVID-19. TCRdb's copy holds only in-frame clones and misses some; the assay was immunoSEQ multiplex PCR. Of more than 300,000 clones detected, about 84% appear once; the ten largest clones hold 1.5% to 2%. The sequenced sample consisted of peripheral blood. These receptors were collected from a woman aged 45-65 years with acute or convalescent COVID-19. Both conserved end residues are part of each CDR3. The D gene is left open where the match is weak. Part of the rows lack a size; the others show once, few, many or a class for expanded clones.

TRBD2,-,TRBV3-1/TRBV3-2,TRBJ2-5,TGTGCCAGCAGCCAAGTCGGGGGGGGACGGGAGACCCAGTACTTC,CASSQVGGGRETQYF
TRBD2,-,TRBV24-1,TRBJ2-1,TGTGCCACCAGTGATGTTAGCGGGAGGGCCTACAATGAGCAGTTCTTC,CATSDVSGRAYNEQFF
-,-,TRBV4-1,TRBJ1-6,TGCGCCAGCAGCCCCCACGACAGGACACATGGTTCACCCCTCCACTTT,CASSPHDRTHGSPLHF
TRBD2,-,TRBV24-1,TRBJ2-2,TGTGCCACCGGGACTAGCGGGAGCCGTGGCGGGGAGCTGTTTTTT,CATGTSGSRGGELFF
-,-,TRBV27,TRBJ2-1,TGTGCCAGCAGTGTACGGGGGGCCTCCTACAATGAGCAGTTCTTC,CASSVRGASYNEQFF
TRBD1,-,TRBV6-6,TRBJ2-7,TGTGCCAGCAGCAAACCGGGACAGGGCTACGAGCAGTACTTC,CASSKPGQGYEQYF
-,-,TRBV6-5,TRBJ1-3,TGTGCCAGCAGTTACGATCCACCTAGATCCGGAAACACCATATATTTT,CASSYDPPRSGNTIYF
-,-,TRBV9,TRBJ2-3,TGTGCCAGCAGCGTAGACGCAGGGGCACGCACGCAGTATTTT,CASSVDAGARTQYF
-,-,TRBV5-6,TRBJ1-1,TGTGCCAGCAGCTGGGGGGACTCGATAGAAGCTTTCTTT,CASSWGDSIEAFF
-,-,TRBV19,TRBJ1-1,TGTGCCAGTAGTGCGGGACTCAAGAACACTGAAGCTTTCTTT,CASSAGLKNTEAFF
TRBD2,-,TRBV19,TRBJ2-3,TGTGCCAGTAGTATAGGATCGGGAGGCCCCACAGATACGCAGTATTTT,CASSIGSGGPTDTQYF
-,-,TRBV5-5,TRBJ2-7,TGTGCCAGCAGCTTGCGTTGGGGAGCCGATATCTCCTACGAGCAGTACTTC,CASSLRWGADISYEQYF
-,-,TRBV9,TRBJ2-7,TGTGCCAGCAGCGTAGCTATGGAGTACGAGCAGTACTTC,CASSVAMEYEQYF
TRBD1,-,TRBV11-3,TRBJ1-1,TGTGCCAGCAGAGGGACAGTTGGGATGAACACTGAAGCTTTCTTT,CASRGTVGMNTEAFF
TRBD1,-,TRBV24-1,TRBJ1-2,TGTGCCACCAGTGATCCGACAGGGCACTATGGCTACACCTTC,CATSDPTGHYGYTF
-,-,TRBV27,TRBJ2-3,TGTGCCAGCAGTCCTCTAATGCGGGGGCCCACAGATACGCAGTATTTT,CASSPLMRGPTDTQYF
TRBD1,once,TRBV27,TRBJ2-7,TGTGCCAGCAGTCATGACAGGGGGGAGGGCGAGCAGTACTTC,CASSHDRGEGEQYF
-,-,TRBV30,TRBJ2-5,TGTGCCTGGAGGGACCATTCGGACTGGCGGCAAGAGACCCAGTACTTC,CAWRDHSDWRQETQYF
-,-,TRBV19,TRBJ1-5,TGTGCCAGCACCCCCGGCCAGGGCGGTCAGCCCCAGCATTTT,CASTPGQGGQPQHF
-,-,TRBV2,TRBJ1-2,TGTGCCAGCAGGGGGGGGCAGGGGTACGGCTACACCTTC,CASRGGQGYGYTF
TRBD1,-,TRBV7-2,TRBJ2-7,TGTGCCAGCAGCTTTGGGACAGGGCCGTACGAGCAGTACTTC,CASSFGTGPYEQYF
-,-,TRBV28,TRBJ1-2,TGTGCCAGCAGTTTAGGGGGAGGAGATGGCTACACCTTC,CASSLGGGDGYTF
-,-,TRBV5-1,TRBJ1-1,TGCGCCAGCAGCTTGGCAGGGCCGAACACTGAAGCTTTCTTT,CASSLAGPNTEAFF